The clone carrying this TCR beta chain occurred many times. The record originates from a study of T cells after yellow fever vaccination. Germline V gives CDR1 SGDLS, CDR2 YYNGEE. This CDR3 has 14 amino acids. Deletions cut 6 bases from V and 0 bases from J, with 11 bases between. For TCR, cDNA came from 5'RACE template switching, which added a universal primer site and UMIs. TCRdb analysed the 5' RACE reads with MiXCR anew, one entry per CDR3 protein. The data hold 300,000 to 350,000 distinct CDR3 sequences, with 3.5% to 4.5% observed a single time. V usage is TRBV9 and J usage is TRBJ2-3; TRBD1 might be the D (6 bases). This TCR was recovered from a man aged 18-30 years who received the YFV17D yellow fever vaccine. The specimen was PBMCs, collected 5 days after the yellow fever booster vaccination. The CDR3 DNA reads as TGTGCCAGCACCCTGGACAGTAGCACAGATACGCAGTATTTT. It codes for CASTLDSSTDTQYF.